Given below is one T cell receptor (beta chain) in context. This clonotype was detected many times. No cognate antigen has been identified for it. There are no base qualities to consult, and no much larger clone falls within one base. Inclusive of the bounding cysteine and phenylalanine, the CDR3 is 17 residues long. Only the CDR3 part of the read is kept: 51 bases, read in frame from the first base. The germline V gene specifies SGDLS as CDR1 and YYNGEE as CDR2. V and J are trimmed by 3 bases and 2 bases, and the gene matches miss 10 bases of the junction. The sequencing machine was an Illumina HiSeq 2500. Quantitative 5'-RACE with molecular barcodes was used to prepare TCR beta libraries. In the source study's methods: A new computational method based on a probabilistic model of VDJ rearrangement was used to identify disease-linked TCR variants. TCRdb trimmed public reads at Q25 via fastp, called clones via MiXCR and kept in-frame beta chains. Each entry merges the rows of one CDR3 protein and shows their most common DNA and genes. TCRdb assigned the V and J calls; the authors' analysis was not used. In all, the sample holds about 25,000 distinct CDR3 sequences, and under 3% of those were seen once. The ten largest make up around 7.7% of the sample.

This sample was taken from a study of CD8 T cells in ankylosing spondylitis (dated by TCRdb to 2016 to 2017). Notes on the research overall: To find TCR variants linked to disease, the study profiled T cell receptor beta repertoires in ankylosing spondylitis patients and healthy donors. Peripheral blood samples were taken, and synovial fluid was additionally collected from ankylosing spondylitis patients. The full study cohort comprised 25 ankylosing spondylitis patients and 85 to 120 healthy donors. Overall results and qualifications from the work: Some motif variants were previously reported in synovial fluid and blood of reactive arthritis patients, suggesting common disease-initiation mechanisms. A CD8+ phenotype was shown by the disease-linked clones, which were found at relatively low frequencies in peripheral blood. Significant enrichment of the disease-linked clones was reported in matched synovial fluid samples from ankylosing spondylitis patients. Blood from ankylosing spondylitis patients appeared to be characterized by a TCR beta motif made up of several highly homologous amino acid variants.

Sequencing input: blood, either unsorted or a sorted T cell fraction (not recorded which). Here the chain combines TRBV9 and TRBJ2-3; 9 bases in the middle match TRBD2. The clonotype originates from a female donor with ankylosing spondylitis or in good health (not recorded which). The CDR3 reads CASSAEGGTSLTDTQYF. The nucleotides read TGTGCCAGCAGCGCCGAGGGAGGGACTAGCCTCACAGATACGCAGTATTTT.